This record covers a single T cell receptor (beta chain). Its target is not known. The CDR3 has 15 residues. Per the germline V gene, CDR1 is LNHDA and CDR2 is SQIVND (reference sequence). Trimming removed 3 bases at V and 5 bases at J, with 17 bases between. From the reads, TCRdb called clonotypes with MiXCR, one entry per CDR3 protein. The sample records around 900,000 distinct CDR3 sequences, roughly 30% being singletons. This sample was taken from a study of T cell repertoires in cytomegalovirus infection. Looking at the study overall: As its CMV epitopes, the study selected recently identified HLA-C-restricted and well-studied HLA-B-restricted targets. Indications came from public TCR beta signatures; they pointed to CMV infection and to a matching HLA type.

Notes on the study in general: Cumulative public TCR beta family frequency identified carriers of CMV plus the relevant HLA. In two of eight donors, the top clonotype was HLA-C-restricted CMV-specific.

The sample here was cultured CD8+ T cells from PBMCs, taken from culture after CMV antigen stimulation. V is TRBV19 and J is TRBJ2-7; D could derive from TRBD1 or TRBD2 (6 bases each). The TCR originated in a human donor in good health (CMV status not recorded). Some clones in this sample may be carry-over from other donors' samples. The chain's CDR3 is CASSICRGGLNEQYV. CDR3 sequence (DNA): TGTGCCAGTAGTATTTGCAGGGGAGGCCTCAACGAGCAGTACGTC.